Given below is one TCR beta chain in context. The data belong to a study of T cells after somatic rescue of genetic block. This table comes from immunoSEQ multiplex PCR, and its TCRdb copy is limited to in-frame clones, with some not included. The top ten clones hold about 22% of a sample with some 9,200 clones, 74% of them seen once. This CDR3 is built from 15 residues. The germline V gene encodes CDR1 SGHAT and CDR2 FQNNGV. With 1 base removed from V and 4 bases from J, the gap between germline ends came to 11 bases. The sample taken for sequencing was peripheral blood mononuclear cells (PBMCs). The chain joins TRBV11-2 to TRBJ2-1; D may be TRBD1 (6 bases). The source of this sequence is a boy aged 5-17 years. CDR3 DNA: TGTGCCAGCAGCTTAGCCTGGGGGCCTTACAATGAGCAGTTCTTC. Its translation is CASSLAWGPYNEQFF. Complete variable domain (other parts from reference TRBV11-2 and TRBJ2-1): EAGVAQSPRYKIIEKRQSVAFWCNPISGHATLYWYQQILGQGPKLLIQFQNNGVVDDSQLPKDRFSAERLKGVDSTLKIQPAKLEDSAVYLCASSLAWGPYNEQFFGPGTRLTVL.